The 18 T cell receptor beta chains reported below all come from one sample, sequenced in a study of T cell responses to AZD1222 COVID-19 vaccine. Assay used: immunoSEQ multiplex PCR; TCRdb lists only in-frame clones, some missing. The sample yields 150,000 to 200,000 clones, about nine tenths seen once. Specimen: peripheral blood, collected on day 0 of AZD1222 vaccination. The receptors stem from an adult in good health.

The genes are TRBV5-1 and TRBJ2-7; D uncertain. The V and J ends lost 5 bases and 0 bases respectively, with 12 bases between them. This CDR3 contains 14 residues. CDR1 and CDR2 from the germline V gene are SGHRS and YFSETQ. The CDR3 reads CASRPAGSSYEQYF. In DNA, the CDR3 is TGCGCCAGCAGACCCGCCGGTTCCTCCTACGAGCAGTACTTC.

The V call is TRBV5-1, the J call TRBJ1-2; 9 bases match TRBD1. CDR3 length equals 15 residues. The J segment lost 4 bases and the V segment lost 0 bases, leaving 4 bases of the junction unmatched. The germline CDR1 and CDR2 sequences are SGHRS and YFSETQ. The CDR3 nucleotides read TGCGCCAGCAGCTTGGAGGGACAGGGTACCTATGGCTACACCTTC. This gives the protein CASSLEGQGTYGYTF. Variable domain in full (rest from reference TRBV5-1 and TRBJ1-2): KAGVTQTPRYLIKTRGQQVTLSCSPISGHRSVSWYQQTPGQGLQFLFEYFSETQRNKGNFPGRFSGRQFSNSRSEMNVSTLELGDSALYLCASSLEGQGTYGYTFGSGTRLTVV.

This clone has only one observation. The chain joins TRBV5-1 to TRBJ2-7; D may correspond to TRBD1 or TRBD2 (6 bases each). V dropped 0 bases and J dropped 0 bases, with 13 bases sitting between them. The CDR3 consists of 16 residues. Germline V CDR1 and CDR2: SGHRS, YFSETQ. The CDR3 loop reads CASSLGGAISSYEQYF. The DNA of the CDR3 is TGCGCCAGCAGCTTGGGGGGGGCTATAAGCTCCTACGAGCAGTACTTC. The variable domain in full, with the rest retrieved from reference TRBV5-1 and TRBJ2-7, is KAGVTQTPRYLIKTRGQQVTLSCSPISGHRSVSWYQQTPGQGLQFLFEYFSETQRNKGNFPGRFSGRQFSNSRSEMNVSTLELGDSALYLCASSLGGAISSYEQYFGPGTRLTVT.

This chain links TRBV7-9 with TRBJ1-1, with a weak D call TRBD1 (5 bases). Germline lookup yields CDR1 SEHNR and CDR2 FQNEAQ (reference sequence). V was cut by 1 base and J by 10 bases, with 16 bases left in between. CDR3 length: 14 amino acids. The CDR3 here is CASSLVTGTNRAFF. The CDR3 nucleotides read TGTGCCAGCAGCTTAGTTACAGGTACGAATCGAGCTTTCTTT. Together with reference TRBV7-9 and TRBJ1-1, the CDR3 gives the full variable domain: DTGVSQNPRHKITKRGQNVTFRCDPISEHNRLYWYRQTLGQGPEFLTYFQNEAQLEKSRLLSDRFSAERPKGSFSTLEIQRTEQGDSAMYLCASSLVTGTNRAFFGQGTRLTVV.

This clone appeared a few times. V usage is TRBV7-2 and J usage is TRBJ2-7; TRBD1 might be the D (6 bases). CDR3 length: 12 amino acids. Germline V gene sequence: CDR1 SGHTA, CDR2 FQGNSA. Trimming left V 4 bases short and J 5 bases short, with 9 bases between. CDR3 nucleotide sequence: TGTGCCAGCAGCTCCCAGGGGAACGAGCAGTACTTC. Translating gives CASSSQGNEQYF.

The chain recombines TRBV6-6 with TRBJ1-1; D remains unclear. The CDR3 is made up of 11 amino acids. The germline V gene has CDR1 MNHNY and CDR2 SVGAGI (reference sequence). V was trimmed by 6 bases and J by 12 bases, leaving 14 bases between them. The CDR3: CASSPAGLPFF. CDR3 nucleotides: TGTGCCAGCAGCCCCGCGGGCCTTCCTTTCTTT.

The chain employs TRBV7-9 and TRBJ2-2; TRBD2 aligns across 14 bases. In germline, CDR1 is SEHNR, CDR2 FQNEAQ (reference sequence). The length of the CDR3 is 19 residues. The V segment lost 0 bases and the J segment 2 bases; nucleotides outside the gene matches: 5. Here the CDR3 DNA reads TGTGCCAGCAGCTTAGCGTGGGGACTAGCGGGAGTTAACACCGGGGAGCTGTTTTTT. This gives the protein CASSLAWGLAGVNTGELFF.

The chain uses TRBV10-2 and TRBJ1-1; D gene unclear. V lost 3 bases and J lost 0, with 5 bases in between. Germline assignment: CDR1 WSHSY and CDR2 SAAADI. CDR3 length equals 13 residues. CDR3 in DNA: TGCGCCAGCAGTGAAGACATGAACACTGAAGCTTTCTTT. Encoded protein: CASSEDMNTEAFF.

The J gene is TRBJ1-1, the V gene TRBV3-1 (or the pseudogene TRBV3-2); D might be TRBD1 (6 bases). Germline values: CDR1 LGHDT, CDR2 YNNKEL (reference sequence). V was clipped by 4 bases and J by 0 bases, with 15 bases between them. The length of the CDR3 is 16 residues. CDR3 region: CASSPETGRMNTEAFF. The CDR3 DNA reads TGTGCCAGCAGCCCAGAAACAGGGAGGATGAACACTGAAGCTTTCTTT.

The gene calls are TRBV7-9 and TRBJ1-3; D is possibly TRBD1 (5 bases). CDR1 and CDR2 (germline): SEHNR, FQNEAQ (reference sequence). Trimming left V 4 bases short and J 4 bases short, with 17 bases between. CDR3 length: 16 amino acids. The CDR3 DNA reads TGTGCCAGCAGCTACCAGACAGCCGCGGTCGGAAACACCATATATTTT. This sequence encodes CASSYQTAAVGNTIYF. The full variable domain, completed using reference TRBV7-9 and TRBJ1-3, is DTGVSQNPRHKITKRGQNVTFRCDPISEHNRLYWYRQTLGQGPEFLTYFQNEAQLEKSRLLSDRFSAERPKGSFSTLEIQRTEQGDSAMYLCASSYQTAAVGNTIYFGEGSWLTVV.

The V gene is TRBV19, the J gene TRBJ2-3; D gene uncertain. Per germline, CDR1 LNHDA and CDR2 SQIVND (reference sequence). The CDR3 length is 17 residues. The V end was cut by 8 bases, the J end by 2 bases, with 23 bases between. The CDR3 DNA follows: TGTGCCAGTGGATCCAGAGGAAGGGCCCGAAACACAGATACGCAGTATTTT. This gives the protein CASGSRGRARNTDTQYF.

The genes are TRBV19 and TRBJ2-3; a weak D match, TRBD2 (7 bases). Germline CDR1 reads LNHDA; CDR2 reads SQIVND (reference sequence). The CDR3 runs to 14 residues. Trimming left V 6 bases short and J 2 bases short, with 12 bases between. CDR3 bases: TGTGCCAGTAGGGCAGGGGACTACACAGATACGCAGTATTTT. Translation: CASRAGDYTDTQYF.

The chain's CDR3 is CASSSGGLGTEAFF. The CDR3 coding sequence is TGTGCCAGCTCCTCGGGGGGGTTGGGCACTGAAGCTTTCTTT. The V and J genes are TRBV27 and TRBJ1-1; D perhaps matches TRBD1 (5 bases). Trimming pared 8 bases from V and 4 bases from J, leaving 17 bases between. There are 14 residues in the CDR3. The V gene's germline CDR1 is MNHEY and CDR2 SMNVEV (reference sequence).

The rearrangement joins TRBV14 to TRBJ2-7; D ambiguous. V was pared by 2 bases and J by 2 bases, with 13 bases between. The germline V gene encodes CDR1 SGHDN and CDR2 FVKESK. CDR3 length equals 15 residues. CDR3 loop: CASSQFGSRTYEQYF. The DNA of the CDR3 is TGTGCCAGCAGCCAATTCGGCAGCCGCACCTACGAGCAGTACTTC.

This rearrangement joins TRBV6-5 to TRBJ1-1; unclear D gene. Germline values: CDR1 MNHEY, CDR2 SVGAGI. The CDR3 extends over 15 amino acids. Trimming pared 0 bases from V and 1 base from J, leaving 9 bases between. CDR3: CASSYSGGPNTEAFF. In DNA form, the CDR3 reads TGTGCCAGCAGTTACTCGGGAGGCCCGAACACTGAAGCTTTCTTT.

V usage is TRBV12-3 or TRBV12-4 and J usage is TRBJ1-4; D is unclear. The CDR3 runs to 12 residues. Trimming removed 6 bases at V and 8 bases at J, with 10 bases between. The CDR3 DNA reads TGTGCCAGCAGCCGAACGTCAGAAAAACTGTTTTTT. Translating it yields CASSRTSEKLFF.

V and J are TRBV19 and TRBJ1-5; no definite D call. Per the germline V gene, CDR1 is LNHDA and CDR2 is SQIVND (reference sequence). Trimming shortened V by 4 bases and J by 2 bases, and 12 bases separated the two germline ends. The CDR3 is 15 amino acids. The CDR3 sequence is CASSKAERGNQPQHF. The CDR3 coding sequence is TGTGCCAGTAGTAAGGCTGAAAGGGGCAATCAGCCCCAGCATTTT.

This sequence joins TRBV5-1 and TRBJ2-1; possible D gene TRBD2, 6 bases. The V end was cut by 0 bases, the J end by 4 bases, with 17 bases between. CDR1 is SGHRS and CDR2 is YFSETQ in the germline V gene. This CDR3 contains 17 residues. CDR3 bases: TGCGCCAGCAGCTTGGGGTTCCACGGGGGAGGATACAATGAGCAGTTCTTC. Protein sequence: CASSLGFHGGGYNEQFF.